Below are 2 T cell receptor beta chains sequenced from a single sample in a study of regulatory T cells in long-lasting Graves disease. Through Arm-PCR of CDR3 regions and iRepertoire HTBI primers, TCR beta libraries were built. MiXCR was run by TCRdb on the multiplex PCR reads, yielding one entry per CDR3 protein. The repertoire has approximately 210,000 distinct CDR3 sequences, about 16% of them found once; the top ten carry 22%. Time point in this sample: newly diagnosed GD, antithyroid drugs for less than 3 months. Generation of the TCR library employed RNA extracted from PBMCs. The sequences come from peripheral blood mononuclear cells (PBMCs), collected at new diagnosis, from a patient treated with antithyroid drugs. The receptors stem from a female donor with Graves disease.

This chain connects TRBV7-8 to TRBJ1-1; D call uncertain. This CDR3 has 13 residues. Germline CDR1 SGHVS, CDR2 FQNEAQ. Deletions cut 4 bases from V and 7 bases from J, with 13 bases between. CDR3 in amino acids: CASSSLGPGEAFF. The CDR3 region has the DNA TGTGCCAGCAGCTCGTTAGGGCCAGGTGAAGCTTTCTTT.

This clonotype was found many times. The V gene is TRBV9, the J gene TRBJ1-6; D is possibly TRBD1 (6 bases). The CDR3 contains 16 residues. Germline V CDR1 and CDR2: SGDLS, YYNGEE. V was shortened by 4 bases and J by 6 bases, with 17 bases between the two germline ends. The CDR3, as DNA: TGTGCCAGCAGCCCTGGAGGGAGGGGGGGTAATTCACCCCTCCACTTT. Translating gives CASSPGGRGGNSPLHF.